A single T cell receptor (beta chain) is shown here with its context. This sample includes further DNA sequences coding for the same CDR3. This CDR3 spans 15 amino acids. Per the germline V gene, CDR1 is SGDLS and CDR2 is YYNGEE. V dropped 0 bases and J dropped 2 bases, with 12 bases sitting between them. Each sample came from a Caucasian adult donor living in Nashville, Tennessee. The sample is drawn from a study of shared clonotypes between healthy human individuals. Study-wide background: With ages of 18 to 49, the donors were two women and three men. CD8 memory received one plate per donor, CD8 naive two, CD4 memory three and CD4 naive three.

Investigators spread the genomic DNA of each subset evenly over several immunoSEQ plates. Generated by immunoSEQ multiplex PCR, the TCRdb table keeps only in-frame clones and is missing some. Of 2 million to 2.5 million clones in the sample, approximately 93% are singletons; the top ten hold 0.36%. This receptor was identified in a man aged 18 to 29 in good health. Some clones in this sample may be carry-over from other donors' samples. The V call is TRBV9, the J call TRBJ2-7, with a tentative D call TRBD2 (5 bases). What was sequenced was naive CD4+ T cells from PBMCs. Subset meaning: CD45RA+ positively selected. CDR3 protein: CASSVGGSGTYEQYF. CDR3 bases: TGTGCCAGCAGCGTAGGTGGAAGCGGAACCTACGAGCAGTACTTC.